This T cell receptor (beta chain) emerged from a study of blood T cells in healthy people across ages. Study-wide context: Template switching recovered approximately one barcoded beta molecule for every two T cells.

Germline-derived CDR1 and CDR2 are DFQATT and SNEGSKA (reference sequence). Trimming took 0 bases from V and 4 from J, leaving 14 bases between them. This CDR3 has 15 amino acids. Alongside a J-beta primer mix, a sample-barcoded 5' primer served in a second PCR lasting about 6 to 11 cycles. Researchers report that a template-switch adaptor with 12 random nucleotides tagged each cDNA molecule. Each CDR3 protein gets one entry after TCRdb re-called the 5' RACE reads with MiXCR. This table has approximately 600,000 distinct CDR3 sequences, 58% appearing once. This rearrangement joins TRBV20-1 to TRBJ2-3; D might be TRBD1 (6 bases). Sequencing input: blood. The TCR was taken from a man aged 55 to 70 in good health. The CDR3 bases are TGCAGTGCTAGAGAGGACAGAGGACCTTCAGATACGCAGTATTTT. It specifies CSAREDRGPSDTQYF.